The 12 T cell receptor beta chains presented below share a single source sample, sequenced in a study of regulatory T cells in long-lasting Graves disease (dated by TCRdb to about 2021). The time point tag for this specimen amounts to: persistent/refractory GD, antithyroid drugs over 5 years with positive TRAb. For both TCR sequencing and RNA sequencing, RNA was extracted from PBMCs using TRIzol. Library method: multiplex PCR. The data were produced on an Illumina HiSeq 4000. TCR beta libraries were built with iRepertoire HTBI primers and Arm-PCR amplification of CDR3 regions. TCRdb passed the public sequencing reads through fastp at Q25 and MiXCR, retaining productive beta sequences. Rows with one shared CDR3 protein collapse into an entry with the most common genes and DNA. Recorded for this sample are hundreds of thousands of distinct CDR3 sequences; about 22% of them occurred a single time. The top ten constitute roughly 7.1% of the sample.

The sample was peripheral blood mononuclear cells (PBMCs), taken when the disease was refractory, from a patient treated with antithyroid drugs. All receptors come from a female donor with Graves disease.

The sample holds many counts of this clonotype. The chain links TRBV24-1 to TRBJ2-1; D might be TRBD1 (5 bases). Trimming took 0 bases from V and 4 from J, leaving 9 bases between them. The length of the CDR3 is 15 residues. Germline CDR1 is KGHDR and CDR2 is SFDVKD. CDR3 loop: CATSDLTDRYNEQFF. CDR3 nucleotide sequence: TGTGCCACCAGTGATTTGACCGACAGATACAATGAGCAGTTCTTC.

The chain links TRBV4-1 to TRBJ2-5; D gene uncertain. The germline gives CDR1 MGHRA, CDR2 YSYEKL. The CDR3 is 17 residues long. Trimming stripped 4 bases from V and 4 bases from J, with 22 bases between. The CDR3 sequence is CASSRTALGQAVETQYF. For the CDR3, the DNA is TGCGCCAGCAGCCGAACAGCATTAGGGCAGGCGGTAGAGACCCAGTACTTC.

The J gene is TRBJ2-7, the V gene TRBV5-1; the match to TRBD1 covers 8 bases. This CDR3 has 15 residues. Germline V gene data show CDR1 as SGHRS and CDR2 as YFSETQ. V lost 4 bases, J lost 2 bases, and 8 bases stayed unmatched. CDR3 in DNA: TGCGCCAGCAGCCTACCGGGACAGGACGCCTACGAGCAGTACTTC. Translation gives CASSLPGQDAYEQYF.

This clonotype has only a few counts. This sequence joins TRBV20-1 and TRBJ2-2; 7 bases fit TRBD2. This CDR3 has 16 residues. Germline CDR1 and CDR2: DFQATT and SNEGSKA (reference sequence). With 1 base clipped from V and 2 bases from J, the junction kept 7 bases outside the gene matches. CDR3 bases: TGCAGTGCTAGAGGACTAGCAGGTCACAACACCGGGGAGCTGTTTTTT. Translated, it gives CSARGLAGHNTGELFF.

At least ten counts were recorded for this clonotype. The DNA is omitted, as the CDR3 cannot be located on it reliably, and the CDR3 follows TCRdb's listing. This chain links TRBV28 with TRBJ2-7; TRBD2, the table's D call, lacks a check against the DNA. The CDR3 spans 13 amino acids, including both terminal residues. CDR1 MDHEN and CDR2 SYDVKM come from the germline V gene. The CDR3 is CASSSSRGPEQYF.

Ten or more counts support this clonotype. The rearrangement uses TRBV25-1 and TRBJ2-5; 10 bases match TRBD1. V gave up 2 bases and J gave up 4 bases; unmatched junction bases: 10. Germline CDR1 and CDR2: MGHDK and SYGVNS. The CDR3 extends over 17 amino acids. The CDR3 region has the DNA TGTGCCAGCAGTGAAAGTTTAGGGACAGGGGTAGGAGAGACCCAGTACTTC. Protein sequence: CASSESLGTGVGETQYF.

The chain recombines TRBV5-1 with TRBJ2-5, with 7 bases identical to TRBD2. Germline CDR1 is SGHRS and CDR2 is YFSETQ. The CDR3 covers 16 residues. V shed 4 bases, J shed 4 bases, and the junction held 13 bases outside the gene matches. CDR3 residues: CASSKTPGTMAETQYF. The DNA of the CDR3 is TGCGCCAGCAGCAAAACTCCCGGGACTATGGCAGAGACCCAGTACTTC.

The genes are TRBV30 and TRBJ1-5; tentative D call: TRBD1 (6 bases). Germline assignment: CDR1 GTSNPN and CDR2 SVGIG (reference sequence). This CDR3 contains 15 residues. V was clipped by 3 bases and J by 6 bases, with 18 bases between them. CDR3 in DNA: TGTGCCTGGAGCCACAGGGATACAAGGGGTCAGCCCCAGCATTTT. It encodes CAWSHRDTRGQPQHF.

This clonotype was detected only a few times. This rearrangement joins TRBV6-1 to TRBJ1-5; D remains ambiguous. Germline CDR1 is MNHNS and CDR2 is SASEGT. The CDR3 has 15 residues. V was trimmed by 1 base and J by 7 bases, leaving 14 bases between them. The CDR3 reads CASSEGAGLKQPQHF. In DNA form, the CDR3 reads TGTGCCAGCAGTGAAGGCGCCGGTTTAAAGCAGCCCCAGCATTTT.

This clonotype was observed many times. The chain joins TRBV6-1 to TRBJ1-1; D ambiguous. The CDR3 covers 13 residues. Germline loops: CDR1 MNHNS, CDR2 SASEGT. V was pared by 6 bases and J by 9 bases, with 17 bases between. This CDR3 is CASSANEQIQAFF. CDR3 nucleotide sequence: TGTGCCAGCAGCGCCAACGAACAGATCCAAGCTTTCTTT.

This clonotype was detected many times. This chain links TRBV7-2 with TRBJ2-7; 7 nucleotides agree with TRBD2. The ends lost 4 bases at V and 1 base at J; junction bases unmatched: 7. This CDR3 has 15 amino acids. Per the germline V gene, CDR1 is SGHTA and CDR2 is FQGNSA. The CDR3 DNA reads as TGTGCCAGCAGCTCCCTGACTAGCCTGTCCTACGAGCAGTACTTC. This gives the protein CASSSLTSLSYEQYF.

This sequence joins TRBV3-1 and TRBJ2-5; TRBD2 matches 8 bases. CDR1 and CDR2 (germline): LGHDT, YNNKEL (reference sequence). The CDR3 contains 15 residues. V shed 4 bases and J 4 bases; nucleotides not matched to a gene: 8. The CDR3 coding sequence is TGTGCCAGCAGCCCCTCGGGGGGGCCAAGAGAGACCCAGTACTTC. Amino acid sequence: CASSPSGGPRETQYF.